This is a list of T cell receptor beta chains from one sample in a study of T cells in Graves' hyperthyroidism and ophthalmopathy. MiXCR, applied by TCRdb to the multiplex PCR reads, yields one record per CDR3 protein. The sample carries 500,000 to 600,000 distinct CDR3 sequences, nearly 20% recorded once. Sequenced input: blood. Receptors originate from a man in his forties or fifties with Graves' ophthalmopathy. The CDR3 runs from the conserved cysteine through the conserved F or W.

J gene | V gene | CDR3 protein
TRBJ2-5 | TRBV4-1 | CASGQGKLAGYQETQYF
TRBJ2-7 | TRBV12-3/TRBV12-4 | CASSLGGGEQYF
TRBJ1-1 | TRBV12-5 | CASGYTGTEAFF
TRBJ2-7 | TRBV11-2 | CASSPTRISYEQYF
TRBJ1-1 | TRBV30 | CACNRGRGTEAFF
TRBJ1-6 | TRBV12-3/TRBV12-4 | CASSPTGMRKNSPLHF
TRBJ2-5 | TRBV12-3/TRBV12-4 | CASSSPGTIQETQYF
TRBJ2-3 | TRBV3-1 | CASSPRTPRDTQYF
TRBJ2-3 | TRBV20-1 | CSARDWRQPTDTQYF
TRBJ2-7 | TRBV7-2 | CASSLVPPAEGLAGEQYF
TRBJ2-5 | TRBV7-3 | CASSLQGGQGLETQYF
TRBJ2-1 | TRBV15 | CATSRPGTGVRSGNEQFF
TRBJ2-2 | TRBV5-1 | CASSLKVANTGELFF
TRBJ2-7 | TRBV4-1 | CASSVREFYEQYF
TRBJ2-7 | TRBV6-1 | CASSKGPLGGQYF
TRBJ1-3 | TRBV6-2/TRBV6-3 | CASGTEANTIYF
TRBJ1-5 | TRBV28 | CAIQGSGRYQPQHF
TRBJ2-3 | TRBV10-3 | CAISLQGYTDTQYF
TRBJ1-2 | TRBV28 | CASSNPRQLNYGYTF
TRBJ2-4 | TRBV29-1 | CGVARDENIQYF
TRBJ2-1 | TRBV6-1 | CASSEDPSSYNEQFF
TRBJ2-7 | TRBV3-1 | CASSQVFSGEQYF
TRBJ1-5 | TRBV6-1 | CAARQGLGQPQHF
TRBJ1-5 | TRBV24-1 | CATSSRRTGPNQPQHF
TRBJ1-1 | TRBV15 | CATSPHRLNTEAFF
TRBJ2-1 | TRBV6-1 | CAFKRAGDYNEQFF
TRBJ2-5 | TRBV12-3/TRBV12-4 | CASSSPRKGGEETQYF
TRBJ2-2 | TRBV9 | CASSVGPGSTGELFF
TRBJ2-5 | TRBV7-8 | CASSRGQAKETQYF
TRBJ2-3 | TRBV6-1 | CASTSGDSDTQYF
TRBJ2-6 | TRBV19 | CASSRAGGGSGANVLTF
TRBJ2-2 | TRBV19 | CASREGMTGELFF
TRBJ1-5 | TRBV27 | CASKQGWSQPQHF